This T cell receptor (beta chain) was identified during a study of technical replicates of blood from a few donors. Here immunoSEQ multiplex PCR was the method, and the copy in TCRdb shows in-frame clones only, minus some. The repertoire holds 75,000 to 90,000 clones, with 80% to 95% as singletons. This CDR3 has 14 amino acids. V lost 5 bases, J lost 2 bases, and 13 bases lay in between. Germline V gene lookup returns CDR1 MNHEY and CDR2 SVGAGI. Material: T cells isolated from PBMCs. The chain couples TRBV6-5 to TRBJ2-7; tentative D call: TRBD1 (5 bases). This clonotype was obtained from a human donor in good health. CDR3 amino acids: CASSRRQMTYEQYF. In nucleotides, the CDR3 is TGTGCCAGCAGTCGCCGACAGATGACCTACGAGCAGTACTTC.